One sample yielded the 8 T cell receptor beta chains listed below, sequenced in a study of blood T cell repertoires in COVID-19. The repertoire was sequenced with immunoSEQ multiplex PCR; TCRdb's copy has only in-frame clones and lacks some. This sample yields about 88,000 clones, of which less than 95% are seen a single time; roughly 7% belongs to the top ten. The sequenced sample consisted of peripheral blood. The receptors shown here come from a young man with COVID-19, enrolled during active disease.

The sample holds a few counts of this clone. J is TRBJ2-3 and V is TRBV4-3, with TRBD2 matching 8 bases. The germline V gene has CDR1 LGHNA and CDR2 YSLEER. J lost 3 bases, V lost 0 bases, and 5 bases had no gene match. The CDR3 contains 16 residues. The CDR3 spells CASSQDRSGSTDTQYF. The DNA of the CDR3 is TGCGCCAGCAGCCAAGATCGAAGCGGGAGTACAGATACGCAGTATTTT.

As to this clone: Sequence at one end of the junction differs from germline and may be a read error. The DNA for the CDR3 is TGTGCCTGCAGACAGACGAACACCGGGGAGCTGTTTTTT. Its protein product is CACRQTNTGELFF. V is TRBV7-2 and J is TRBJ2-2, with D maybe TRBD1 (5 bases). This CDR3 has 13 residues. The germline gives CDR1 SGHTA, CDR2 FQGNSA.

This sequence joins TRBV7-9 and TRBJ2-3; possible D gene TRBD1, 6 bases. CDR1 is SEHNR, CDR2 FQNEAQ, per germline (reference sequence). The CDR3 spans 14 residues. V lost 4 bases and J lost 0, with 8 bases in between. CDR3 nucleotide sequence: TGTGCCAGCAGCTGGGGACAAAGCACAGATACGCAGTATTTT. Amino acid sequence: CASSWGQSTDTQYF.

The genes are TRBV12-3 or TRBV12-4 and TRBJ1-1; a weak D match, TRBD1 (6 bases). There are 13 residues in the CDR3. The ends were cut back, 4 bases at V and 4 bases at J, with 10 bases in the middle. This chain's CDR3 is CASSSVQGTEAFF. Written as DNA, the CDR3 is TGTGCCAGCAGTTCCGTACAGGGCACTGAAGCTTTCTTT.

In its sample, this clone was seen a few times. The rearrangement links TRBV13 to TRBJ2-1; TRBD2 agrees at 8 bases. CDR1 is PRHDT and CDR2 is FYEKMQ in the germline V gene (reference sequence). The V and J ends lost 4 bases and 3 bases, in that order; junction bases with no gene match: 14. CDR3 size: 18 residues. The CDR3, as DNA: TGTGCCAGCAGCTCCCGAGAGGGAGCGGGAGTTGTCTACAATGAGCAGTTCTTC. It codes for CASSSREGAGVVYNEQFF.

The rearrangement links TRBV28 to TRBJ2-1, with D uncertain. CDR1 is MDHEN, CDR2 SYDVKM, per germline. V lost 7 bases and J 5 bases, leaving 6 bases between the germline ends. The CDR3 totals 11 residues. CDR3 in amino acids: CASTRDNEQFF. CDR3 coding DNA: TGTGCCAGCACTCGAGACAATGAGCAGTTCTTC.

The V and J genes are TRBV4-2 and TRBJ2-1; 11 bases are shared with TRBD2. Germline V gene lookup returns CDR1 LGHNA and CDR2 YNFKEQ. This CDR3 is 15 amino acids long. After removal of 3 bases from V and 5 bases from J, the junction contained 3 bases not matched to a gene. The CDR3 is CASSQGLAVHNEQFF. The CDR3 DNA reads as TGTGCCAGCAGCCAGGGACTAGCGGTCCACAATGAGCAGTTCTTC.

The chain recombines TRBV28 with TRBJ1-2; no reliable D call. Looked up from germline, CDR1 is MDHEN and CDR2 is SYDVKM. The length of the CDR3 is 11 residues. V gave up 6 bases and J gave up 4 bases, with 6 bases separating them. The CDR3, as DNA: TGTGCCAGCAGGGACTTCTATGGCTACACCTTC. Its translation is CASRDFYGYTF.